One T cell receptor (beta chain) is described in this entry. The data derive from a study of blood T cell repertoires in COVID-19. Study information: The United States, Italy and Spain provided the acute and convalescent COVID-19 samples. PBMCs, B-cell-depleted T cells, or T cells were the source of the cDNA or gDNA that made up the material.

Trimming shortened V by 1 base and J by 9 bases, and 9 bases separated the two germline ends. Germline V gene data show CDR1 as SGHDN and CDR2 as FVKESK. This CDR3 region has 12 residues. Study processing details: Amplified reference gene primers provided the basis for estimating nucleated cell counts. Repertoires were generated with immunoSEQ multiplex PCR, while TCRdb's copy carries only in-frame clones and drops some. V, J and clone size reflect that table, while D and trimming were determined from the DNA. Of tens of thousands of clones detected, around nine tenths appear once; the ten largest clones hold more than 4.5%. Patients from Seattle were sampled longitudinally, starting during active infection.

The chain carries TRBV14 and TRBJ2-5, with D unclear. Sequencing used peripheral blood. This sequence was found in a man aged 55 to 70 with COVID-19, enrolled during active disease. CDR3 loop: CASSQVTTAQYF. In DNA form, the CDR3 reads TGTGCCAGCAGCCAAGTTACTACGGCCCAGTACTTC.